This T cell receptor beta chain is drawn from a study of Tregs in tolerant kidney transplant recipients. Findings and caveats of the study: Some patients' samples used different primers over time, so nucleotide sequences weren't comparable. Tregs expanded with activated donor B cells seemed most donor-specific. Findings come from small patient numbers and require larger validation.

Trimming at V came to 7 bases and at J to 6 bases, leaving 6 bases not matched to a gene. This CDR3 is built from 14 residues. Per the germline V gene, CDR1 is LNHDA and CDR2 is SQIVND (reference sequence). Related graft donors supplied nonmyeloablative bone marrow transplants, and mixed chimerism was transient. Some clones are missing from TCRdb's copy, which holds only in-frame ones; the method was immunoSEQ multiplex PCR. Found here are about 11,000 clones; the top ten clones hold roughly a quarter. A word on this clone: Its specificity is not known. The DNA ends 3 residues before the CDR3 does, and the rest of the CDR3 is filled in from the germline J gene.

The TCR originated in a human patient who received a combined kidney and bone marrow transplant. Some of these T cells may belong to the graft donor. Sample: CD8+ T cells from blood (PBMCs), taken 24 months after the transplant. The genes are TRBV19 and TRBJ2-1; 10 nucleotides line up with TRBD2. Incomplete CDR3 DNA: TGTGCCAGTACCACAGCGGGAGGGCCCAATGAG. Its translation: CASTTAGGPNE. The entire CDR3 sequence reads CASTTAGGPNEQFF.